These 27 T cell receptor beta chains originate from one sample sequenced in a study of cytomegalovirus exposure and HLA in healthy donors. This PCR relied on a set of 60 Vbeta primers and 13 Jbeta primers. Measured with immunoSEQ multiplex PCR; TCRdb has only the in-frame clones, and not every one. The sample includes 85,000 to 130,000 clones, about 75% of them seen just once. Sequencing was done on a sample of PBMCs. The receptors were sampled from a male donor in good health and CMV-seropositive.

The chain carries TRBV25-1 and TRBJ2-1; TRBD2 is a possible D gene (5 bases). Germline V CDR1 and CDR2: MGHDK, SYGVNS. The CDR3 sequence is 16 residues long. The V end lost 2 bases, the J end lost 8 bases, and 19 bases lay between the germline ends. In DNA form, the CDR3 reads TGTGCCAGCAGTGAAACGGGGTCCCTAAATTTCGATGAGCAGTTCTTC. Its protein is CASSETGSLNFDEQFF.

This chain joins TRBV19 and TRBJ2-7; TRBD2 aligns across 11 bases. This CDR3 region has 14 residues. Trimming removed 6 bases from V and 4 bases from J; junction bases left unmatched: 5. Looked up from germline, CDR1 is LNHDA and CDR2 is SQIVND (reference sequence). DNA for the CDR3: TGTGCCAGTAGCGCGACTAGCGGGGATTACGAGCAGTACTTC. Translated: CASSATSGDYEQYF.

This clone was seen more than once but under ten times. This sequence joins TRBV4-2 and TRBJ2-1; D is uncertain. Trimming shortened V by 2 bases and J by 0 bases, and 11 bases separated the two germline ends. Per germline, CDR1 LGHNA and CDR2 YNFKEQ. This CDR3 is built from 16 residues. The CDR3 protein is CASSQSTPDSYNEQFF. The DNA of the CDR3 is TGTGCCAGCAGCCAATCGACTCCCGACTCCTACAATGAGCAGTTCTTC.

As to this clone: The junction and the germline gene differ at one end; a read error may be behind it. CDR3 bases: TGTGCCAGCAGCCCGCAGGGACAGGTATTCTTC. This sequence encodes CASSPQGQVFF. The rearrangement joins TRBV7-2 to TRBJ2-7, with 8 bases fitting TRBD1. Per the germline V gene, CDR1 is SGHTA and CDR2 is FQGNSA. The CDR3 is 11 residues long.

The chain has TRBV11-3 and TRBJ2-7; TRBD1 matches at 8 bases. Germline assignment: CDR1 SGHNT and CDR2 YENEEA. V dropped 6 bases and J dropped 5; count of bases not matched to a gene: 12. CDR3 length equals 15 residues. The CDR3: CASRRGGTGKNEQYF. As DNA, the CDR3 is TGTGCCAGCAGACGTGGGGGGACAGGAAAAAACGAGCAGTACTTC.

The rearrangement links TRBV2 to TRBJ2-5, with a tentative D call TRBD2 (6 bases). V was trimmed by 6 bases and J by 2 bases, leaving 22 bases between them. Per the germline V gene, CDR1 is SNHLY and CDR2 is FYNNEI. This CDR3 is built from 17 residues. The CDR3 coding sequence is TGTGCCAGCAGCCCCGGGGCGGGGTTACCGGTGCAAGAGACCCAGTACTTC. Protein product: CASSPGAGLPVQETQYF.

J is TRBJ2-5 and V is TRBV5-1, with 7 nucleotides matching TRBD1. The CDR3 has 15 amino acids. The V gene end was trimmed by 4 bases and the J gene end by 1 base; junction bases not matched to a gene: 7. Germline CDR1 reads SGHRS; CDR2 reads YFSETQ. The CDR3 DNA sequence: TGCGCCAGCAGCCTCGTTGGGACAGTCCAAGAGACCCAGTACTTC. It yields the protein CASSLVGTVQETQYF.

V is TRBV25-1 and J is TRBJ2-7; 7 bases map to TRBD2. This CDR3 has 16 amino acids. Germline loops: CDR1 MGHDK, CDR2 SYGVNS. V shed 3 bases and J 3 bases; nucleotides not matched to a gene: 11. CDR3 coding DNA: TGTGCCAGCAGTGAGAGGACACTAGCGCCCCACTACGAGCAGTACTTC. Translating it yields CASSERTLAPHYEQYF.

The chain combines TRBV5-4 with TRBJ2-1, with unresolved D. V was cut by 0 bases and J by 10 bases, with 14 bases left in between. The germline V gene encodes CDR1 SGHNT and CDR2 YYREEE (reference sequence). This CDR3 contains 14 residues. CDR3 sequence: CASSLGLQTEEQFF. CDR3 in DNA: TGTGCCAGCAGCTTGGGATTACAGACCGAGGAGCAGTTCTTC.

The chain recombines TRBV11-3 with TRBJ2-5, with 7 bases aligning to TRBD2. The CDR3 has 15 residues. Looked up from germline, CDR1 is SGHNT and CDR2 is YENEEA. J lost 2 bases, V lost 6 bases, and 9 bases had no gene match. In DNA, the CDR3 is TGTGCCAGCAGTCTGGGAGGGGTACCTCAAGAGACCCAGTACTTC. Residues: CASSLGGVPQETQYF.

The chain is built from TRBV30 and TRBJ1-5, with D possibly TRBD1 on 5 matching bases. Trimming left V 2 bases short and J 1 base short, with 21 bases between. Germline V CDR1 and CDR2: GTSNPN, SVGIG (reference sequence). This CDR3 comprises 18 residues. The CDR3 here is CAWSPDIPAWGSNQPQHF. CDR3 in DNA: TGTGCCTGGAGTCCCGACATCCCGGCTTGGGGCAGCAATCAGCCCCAGCATTTT.

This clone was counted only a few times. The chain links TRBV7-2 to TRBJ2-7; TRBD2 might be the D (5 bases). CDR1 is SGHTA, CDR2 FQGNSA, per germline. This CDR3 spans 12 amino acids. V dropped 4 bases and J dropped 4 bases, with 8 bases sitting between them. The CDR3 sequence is CASSSSGYEQYF. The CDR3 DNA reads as TGTGCCAGCAGCTCAAGCGGTTACGAGCAGTACTTC.

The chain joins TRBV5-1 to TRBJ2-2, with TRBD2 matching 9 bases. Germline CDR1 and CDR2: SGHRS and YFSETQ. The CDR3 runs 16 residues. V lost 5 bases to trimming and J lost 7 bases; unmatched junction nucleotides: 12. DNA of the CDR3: TGCGCCAGCAGTCTAGCGGGGCCTTCTTCGGGCGGGGAGCTGTTTTTT. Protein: CASSLAGPSSGGELFF. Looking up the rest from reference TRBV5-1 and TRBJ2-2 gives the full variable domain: KAGVTQTPRYLIKTRGQQVTLSCSPISGHRSVSWYQQTPGQGLQFLFEYFSETQRNKGNFPGRFSGRQFSNSRSEMNVSTLELGDSALYLCASSLAGPSSGGELFFGEGSRLTVL.

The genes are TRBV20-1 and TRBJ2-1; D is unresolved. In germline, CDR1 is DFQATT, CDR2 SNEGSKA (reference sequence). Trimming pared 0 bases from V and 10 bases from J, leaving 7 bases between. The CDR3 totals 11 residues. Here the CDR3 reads CSARDLGEQFF. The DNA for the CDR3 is TGCAGTGCTAGAGATTTGGGCGAGCAGTTCTTC.

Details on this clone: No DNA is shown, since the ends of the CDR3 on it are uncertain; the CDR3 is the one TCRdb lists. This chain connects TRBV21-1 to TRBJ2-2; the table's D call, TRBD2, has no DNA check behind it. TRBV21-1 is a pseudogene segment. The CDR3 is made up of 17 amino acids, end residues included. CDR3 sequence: CASSKEVGGGAVGELFF.

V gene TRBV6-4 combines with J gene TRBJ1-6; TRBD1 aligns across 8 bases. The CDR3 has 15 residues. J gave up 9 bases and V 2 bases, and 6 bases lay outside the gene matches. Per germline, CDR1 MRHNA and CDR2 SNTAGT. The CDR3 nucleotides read TGTGCCAGCAGTGACACTACAGGGGGACTTTCACCCCTCCACTTT. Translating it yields CASSDTTGGLSPLHF.

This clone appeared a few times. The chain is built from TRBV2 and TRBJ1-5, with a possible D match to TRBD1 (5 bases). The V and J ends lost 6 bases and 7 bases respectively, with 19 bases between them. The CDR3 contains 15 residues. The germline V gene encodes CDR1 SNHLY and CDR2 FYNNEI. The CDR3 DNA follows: TGTGCCAGCAGCGCACAGGAGCTGCGGGGGCAGCCCCAGCATTTT. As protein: CASSAQELRGQPQHF.

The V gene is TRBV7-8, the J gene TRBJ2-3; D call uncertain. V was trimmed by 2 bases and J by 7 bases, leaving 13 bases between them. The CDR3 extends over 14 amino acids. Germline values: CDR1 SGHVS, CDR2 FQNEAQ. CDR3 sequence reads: CASSLSELFYTQYF. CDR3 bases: TGTGCCAGCAGCTTAAGTGAGCTATTCTATACGCAGTATTTT.

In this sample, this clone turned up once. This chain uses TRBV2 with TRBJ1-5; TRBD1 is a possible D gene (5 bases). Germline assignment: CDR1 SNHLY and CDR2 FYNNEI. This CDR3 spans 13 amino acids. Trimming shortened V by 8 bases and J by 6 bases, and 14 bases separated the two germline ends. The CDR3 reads CASGARAGQPQHF. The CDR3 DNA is TGTGCCAGCGGGGCACGAGCCGGTCAGCCCCAGCATTTT.

CDR3 region: CAWTPGWDSPLHF. The CDR3 nucleotides are TGTGCCTGGACCCCAGGGTGGGATTCACCCCTCCACTTT. The rearrangement uses TRBV30 and TRBJ1-6, with D possibly matching TRBD1 (5 bases). CDR3 length: 13 amino acids. Per the germline V gene, CDR1 is GTSNPN and CDR2 is SVGIG (reference sequence). V was clipped by 4 bases and J by 8 bases, with 12 bases between them.

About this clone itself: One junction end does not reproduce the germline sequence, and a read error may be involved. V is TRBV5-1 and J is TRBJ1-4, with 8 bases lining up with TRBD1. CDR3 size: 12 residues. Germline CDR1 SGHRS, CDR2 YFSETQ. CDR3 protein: CASSEGQGRSHF. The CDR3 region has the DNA TGCGCCAGCAGCGAAGGACAGGGACGAAGCCATTTT.

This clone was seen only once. CDR3 in DNA: TGTGCCAGCAGTTTCCGACAGGAAGCTTTCTTT. As protein: CASSFRQEAFF. This chain joins TRBV11-2 and TRBJ1-1; TRBD1 is a possible D gene (5 bases). This CDR3 has 11 residues. CDR1 is SGHAT and CDR2 is FQNNGV in the germline V gene. V lost 6 bases and J 8 bases, leaving 10 bases between the germline ends.

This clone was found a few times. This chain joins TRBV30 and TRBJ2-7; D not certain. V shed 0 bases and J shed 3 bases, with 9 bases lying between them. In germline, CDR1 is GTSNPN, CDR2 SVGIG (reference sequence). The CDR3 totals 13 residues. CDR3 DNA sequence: TGTGCCTGGAGTGTATCAGCAGGCTACGAGCAGTACTTC. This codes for CAWSVSAGYEQYF.

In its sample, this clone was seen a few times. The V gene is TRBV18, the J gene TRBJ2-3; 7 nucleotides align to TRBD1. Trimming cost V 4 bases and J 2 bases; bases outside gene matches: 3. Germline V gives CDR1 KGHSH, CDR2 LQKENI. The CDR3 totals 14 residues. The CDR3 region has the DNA TGTGCCAGCTCACGAGGACAGGACACAGATACGCAGTATTTT. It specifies CASSRGQDTDTQYF.

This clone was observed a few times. CDR3 sequence reads: CASSLGLSTGELFF. Here the CDR3 DNA reads TGTGCCAGCAGCTTAGGACTCAGCACCGGGGAGCTGTTTTTT. This chain joins TRBV7-2 and TRBJ2-2; no firm D call. The length of the CDR3 is 14 residues. From germline, CDR1 is SGHTA and CDR2 FQGNSA. The V and J ends lost 1 base and 4 bases respectively, with 7 bases between them.

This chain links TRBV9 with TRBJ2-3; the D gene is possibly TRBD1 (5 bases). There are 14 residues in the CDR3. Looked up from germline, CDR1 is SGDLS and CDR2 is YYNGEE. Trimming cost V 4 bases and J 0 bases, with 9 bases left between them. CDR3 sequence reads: CASSLDTSTDTQYF. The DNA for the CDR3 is TGTGCCAGCAGCCTGGACACTAGCACAGATACGCAGTATTTT.

CDR3 DNA sequence: TGTGCCTGGAGTGAAGGGAGTCCCGTCAATCAGCCCCAGCATTTT. Translating it yields CAWSEGSPVNQPQHF. The chain joins TRBV30 to TRBJ1-5, with D unclear. The V gene lost 1 base and the J gene lost 3 bases, with 13 bases spanning the gap. The CDR3 covers 15 residues. Germline CDR1 reads GTSNPN; CDR2 reads SVGIG (reference sequence).